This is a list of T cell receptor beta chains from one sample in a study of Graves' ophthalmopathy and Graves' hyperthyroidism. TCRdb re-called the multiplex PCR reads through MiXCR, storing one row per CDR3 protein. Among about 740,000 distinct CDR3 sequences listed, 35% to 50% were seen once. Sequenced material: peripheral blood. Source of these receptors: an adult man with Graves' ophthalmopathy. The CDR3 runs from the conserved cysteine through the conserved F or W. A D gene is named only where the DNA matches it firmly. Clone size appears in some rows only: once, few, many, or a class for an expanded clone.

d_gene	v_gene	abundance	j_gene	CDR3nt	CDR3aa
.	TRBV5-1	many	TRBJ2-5	TGCGCCAGCAGCTTGTCGGCCGTCGTGGGGACCCAGTACTTC	CASSLSAVVGTQYF
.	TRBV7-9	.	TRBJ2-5	TGTACCAGCAGCCCAGACAGAGGGGGAGGGGAGACCCAGTACTTC	CTSSPDRGGGETQYF
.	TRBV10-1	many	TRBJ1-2	TGCGCCAGCAGTGTTACAGGCTCGGGCTATGGCTACACCTTC	CASSVTGSGYGYTF
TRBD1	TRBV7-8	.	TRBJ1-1	TGTGCCAGCAGTTCAACGACAGGGCTGAACACTGAAGCTTTCTTT	CASSSTTGLNTEAFF
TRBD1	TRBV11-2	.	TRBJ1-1	TGTGCCAGCAGCTTAGGGACAGGGAGAATCTCTGAAGCTTTCTTT	CASSLGTGRISEAFF
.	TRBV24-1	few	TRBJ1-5	TGTGCCAGCAGTTTATCGACCCCCCATCAGCCCCAGCATTTT	CASSLSTPHQPQHF
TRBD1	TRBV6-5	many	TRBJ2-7	TGTGCCAGCAGTTTAGGGGACAGCTCCTACGAGCAGTACTTC	CASSLGDSSYEQYF
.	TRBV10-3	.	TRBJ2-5	TGTGCCATCAGTGAGCCCGCCTGGGGATGGGAGACCCAGTACTTC	CAISEPAWGWETQYF
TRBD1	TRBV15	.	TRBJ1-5	TGTGCCACCAGCAGAGCCGGGACAGGGGATCAGCCCCAGCATTTT	CATSRAGTGDQPQHF
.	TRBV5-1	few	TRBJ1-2	TGCGCCAGCAGCTGGGACCGGGACCGCCTACCGTACACCTTC	CASSWDRDRLPYTF
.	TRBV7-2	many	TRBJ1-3	TGTGCCAGCAGCTTAGAGGGTTCCTCTGGAAACACCATATATTTT	CASSLEGSSGNTIYF
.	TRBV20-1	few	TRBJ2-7	TGCAGTGCTAGAGATCCGCGGGGCGTCGCCTCCTACGAGCAGTACTTC	CSARDPRGVASYEQYF
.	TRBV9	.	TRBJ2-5	TGTGGCAGCAGCACGGGGACGGTGACGGAAGAGACCCAGTACTTC	CGSSTGTVTEETQYF
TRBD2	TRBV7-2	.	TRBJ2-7	TGTGCCAGCAGCCAAGAGCGGGAGACCTCCGGCGAGCAGTACTTC	CASSQERETSGEQYF
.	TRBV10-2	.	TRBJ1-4	TGTGCCAGCAGCTCCAGGGGACCAAATGAAAAACTGTTTTTT	CASSSRGPNEKLFF
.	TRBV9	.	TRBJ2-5	TGTGCCAGCTCACGAGGGGCTACCCAAGAGACCCAGTACTTC	CASSRGATQETQYF
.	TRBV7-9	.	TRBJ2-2	TGTGCCAGCAGGGGAGAAGGAGGGAAAGGCGGGGAGCTGTTTTTT	CASRGEGGKGGELFF
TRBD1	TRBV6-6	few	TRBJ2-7	TGTGCCAGCAGTTCCCACCCTCAGGGGGCGCGTTTCTACGAGCAGTACTTC	CASSSHPQGARFYEQYF
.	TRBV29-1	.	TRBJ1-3	TGCAGCCCGGCCGGGGCCTGTGGAAACACCATATATTTT	CSPAGACGNTIYF
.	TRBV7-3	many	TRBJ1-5	TGTGCCAGCAGCTTAAGTGTAGATCAGCCCCAGCATTTT	CASSLSVDQPQHF
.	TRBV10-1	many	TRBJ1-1	TGCGCCAGCAGTGAGTCGACCAGCGCCGAAGCTTTCTTT	CASSESTSAEAFF
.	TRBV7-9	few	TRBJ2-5	TGCGCCAGCAGCCAAGATAGGGTTTCGGAGACCCAGTACTTC	CASSQDRVSETQYF
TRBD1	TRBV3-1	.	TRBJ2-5	TGTGCCAGCAGCCAAGGCGCAGGGGGCAGTTACGAAGAGACCCAGTACTTC	CASSQGAGGSYEETQYF
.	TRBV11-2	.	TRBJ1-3	TGTGCCAGCAGTCATTTTAAGTACTCTGGAAACACCATATATTTT	CASSHFKYSGNTIYF
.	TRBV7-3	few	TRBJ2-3	TGTGCCAGCAGGCATACTAGCACAGATACGCAGTATTTT	CASRHTSTDTQYF
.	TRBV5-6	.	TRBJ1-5	TGTGCCAGCAGCTTGGGTGGTTTGGGCTCTCAGCCCCAGCATTTT	CASSLGGLGSQPQHF
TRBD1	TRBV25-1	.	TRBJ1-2	TGTGCCAGCACCACCAGAGAACAGGGGAGGATTGGCTACACCTTC	CASTTREQGRIGYTF
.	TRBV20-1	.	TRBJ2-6	TGCAGTGCTAGGTTCGGCAACTCTGGGGCCAACGTCCTGACTTTC	CSARFGNSGANVLTF
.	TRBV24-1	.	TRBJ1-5	TGTGCCACCCATGGGGATAGCAATCAGCCCCAGCATTTT	CATHGDSNQPQHF
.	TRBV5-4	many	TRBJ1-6	TGTGCCAGCAGTCTACAGTATTCACCCCTCCACTTT	CASSLQYSPLHF
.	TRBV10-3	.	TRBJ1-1	TGTGCCAGCACCTGGGAGCGCGGGACTGAAGCTTTCTTT	CASTWERGTEAFF
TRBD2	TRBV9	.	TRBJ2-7	TGTGCCAGCTCACCACCTCCGGCCACTAGCGGTAAAGGGCAGTACTTC	CASSPPPATSGKGQYF
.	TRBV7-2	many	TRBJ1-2	TGTGCCAGCAGCTACCCATCGGGTCAGGATGGCTACACCTTC	CASSYPSGQDGYTF
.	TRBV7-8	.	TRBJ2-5	TGTGCCAGCAGCTTCGGGTCCCGGAGAAAAGAGACCCAGCACTTC	CASSFGSRRKETQHF
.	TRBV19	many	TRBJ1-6	TGTGCCAGTAGTATGGATCCAGCCTCCTCCTATAATTCACCCCTCCACTTT	CASSMDPASSYNSPLHF
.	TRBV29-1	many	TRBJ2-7	TGCAGCGTTGAAGCCCGCCCTTACGAGCAGTACTTC	CSVEARPYEQYF
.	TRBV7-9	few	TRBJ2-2	TGCGCCAGCAGGGAGGATGGAAACACCGGGGAGCTGTTTTTT	CASREDGNTGELFF
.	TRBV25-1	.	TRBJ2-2	TGTGCCAGCAGCTCCCGACCCCTGAACACCGGGGAGCTGTTTTTT	CASSSRPLNTGELFF
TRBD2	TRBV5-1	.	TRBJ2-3	TGCGCCAGCAGCCAAGGGACTAGCGGGAGAGATACGCAGTATTTT	CASSQGTSGRDTQYF
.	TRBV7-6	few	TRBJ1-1	TGTGCCAGCAGCCAGGGTGAGGACACTGAAGCTTTCTTT	CASSQGEDTEAFF
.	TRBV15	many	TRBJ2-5	TGTGCCACCAGCACTATTTTAGTGGGGGAGACCCAGTACTTC	CATSTILVGETQYF
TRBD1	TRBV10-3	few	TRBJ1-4	TGTGCCATCAGTGAGAGGCCGGGACAGGGGCCAGTTGGGGAAAAACTGTTTTTT	CAISERPGQGPVGEKLFF
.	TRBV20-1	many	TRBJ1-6	TGCAGTGCTATCGACAGCTCCTATAATTCACCCCTCCACTTT	CSAIDSSYNSPLHF
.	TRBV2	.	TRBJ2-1	TGTGCCAGCAGTGAAGACAGTTTCCCGTTCTTC	CASSEDSFPFF
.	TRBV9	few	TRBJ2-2	TGTGCCAGCAGCGTAGGTGGGGGAGCTAGGGAGCTGTTTTTT	CASSVGGGARELFF
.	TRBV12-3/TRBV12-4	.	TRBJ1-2	TGTGCCAGCAGTTCCTCGACAGAACCTAACTATGGCTACACCTTC	CASSSSTEPNYGYTF
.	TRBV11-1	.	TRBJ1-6	TGTGCCTGGAGTGTCCGAACATCGGGTAATTCACCCCTCCACTTT	CAWSVRTSGNSPLHF
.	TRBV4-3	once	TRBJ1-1	TGCGCCAGCAGCCAAGACCTTGGGGGCACGATGAACACTGAAGCTTTCTTT	CASSQDLGGTMNTEAFF
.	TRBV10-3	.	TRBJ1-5	TGTGCCAGCATAGGAGGATACGGCAATCAGCCCCAGCATTTT	CASIGGYGNQPQHF
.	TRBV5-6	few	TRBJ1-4	TGTGCCAGCCAGCAAGGGGAAAATGAAAAACTGTTTTTT	CASQQGENEKLFF
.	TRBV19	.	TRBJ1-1	TGTGCCAGTAGTAGACCACACCCGGGGACATCGAACACTGAAGCTTTCTTT	CASSRPHPGTSNTEAFF
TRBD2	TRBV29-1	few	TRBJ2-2	TGCAGCCTTAGCGGGGCGAACACCGGGGAGCTGTTTTTT	CSLSGANTGELFF
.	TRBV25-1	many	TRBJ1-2	TGTGCCAGCAGTGAACATGGTTTTTATGGCTACACCTTC	CASSEHGFYGYTF
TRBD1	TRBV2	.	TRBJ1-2	TGTGCCAGCAGTTCTCCGGGACAGTTCCATGGCTACACCTTC	CASSSPGQFHGYTF
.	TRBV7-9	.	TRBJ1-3	TGTGCCAGCAGCGAAGACCGGGACTCTGGAAACACCATATATTTT	CASSEDRDSGNTIYF